The TCR beta chain described here comes from a study of shared clonotypes between healthy human individuals. The table lists this clone with a few counts. The CDR3 has 14 residues. Trimming cost V 0 bases and J 7 bases; bases outside gene matches: 4. Germline V gene lookup returns CDR1 SGDLS and CDR2 YYNGEE. Assay: immunoSEQ multiplex PCR; the TCRdb copy retains only in-frame clones and omits some. The sample yields 2 million to 2.5 million clones, 90% to 96% seen once. Sequenced input: naive CD4+ T cells sorted from blood. The subset here: CD45RA+ positively selected. The source of this sequence is a man younger than 30 in good health. V is TRBV9 and J is TRBJ1-2, with TRBD1 matching over 9 bases. The CDR3: CASSVDRGHGGYTF. The CDR3 DNA is TGTGCCAGCAGCGTAGACAGGGGGCATGGTGGCTACACCTTC.